This T cell receptor beta chain was retrieved from a study of blood T cells in healthy people across ages. Trimming at V came to 4 bases and at J to 7 bases, leaving 8 bases not matched to a gene. The CDR3 is 15 amino acids. In germline, CDR1 is WSHSY, CDR2 SAAADI. Using a J-beta primer mix together with a sample-barcoded 5' primer, a second PCR was run for roughly 7 to 11 cycles. TCRdb re-derived calls from the 5' RACE reads in MiXCR, one entry per CDR3 protein. The table records 600,000 or so distinct CDR3 sequences, about 21% of them present only once. This clonotype appeared a few times. No antigen is known for it. Donors were systemically healthy Caucasian individuals from Russia aged roughly 6 to 100 years. Each sample had at least 6 million PBMCs isolated. Total RNA, at least 5 micrograms per sample, came from PBMCs. Regarding the study as a whole: The percentage of naive T cells correlated strongly with TCR beta diversity.

Sequences were obtained from blood. This receptor was identified in a man in his sixties or seventies in good health. This chain links TRBV10-2 with TRBJ2-2; the match to TRBD2 covers 8 bases. DNA for the CDR3: TGCGCCAGCAGTGTCACTAGCGGTCTGAGCGGGGAGCTGTTTTTT. It is translated as CASSVTSGLSGELFF.